The T cell receptor beta chain described here comes from a study of blood T cell repertoires in COVID-19. Turning to the study itself: The United States, Italy and Spain supplied acute and convalescent COVID-19 samples. T cells, B-cell-depleted T cells, or PBMCs provided the cDNA or gDNA that served as material.

The table came from immunoSEQ multiplex PCR; TCRdb's copy has only in-frame clones and leaves some out. The profile covers about 480,000 clones, with nearly 90% appearing a single time and under 2% taken by the ten largest. The germline V gene has CDR1 SNHLY and CDR2 FYNNEI. CDR3 size: 14 residues. V was pared by 8 bases and J by 2 bases, with 14 bases between. Material for sequencing was PBMCs or T cells enriched from blood (not recorded which). The rearrangement joins TRBV2 to TRBJ2-3; a weak D match, TRBD2 (5 bases). The sequence derives from a woman aged 18-29 years with acute COVID-19. Written as DNA, the CDR3 is TGTGCCAGCGCGCAAACTAGATTCACAGATACGCAGTATTTT. Protein: CASAQTRFTDTQYF.